The clone carrying this T cell receptor (beta chain) appeared many times. Antigen: not known. These data originate in a study of read filtering for tumor transcriptome and immune sequencing. Looking at the study overall: The cohort had some 16 men and over eleven women aged roughly 45 to 90, mean roughly 65 years. By R-ISS, stages I, II and III held 8, 16 and 7 patients. Transcriptome libraries were built from DNase-treated RNA.

Regarding the study as a whole: Compared with RNA-seq, IR-seq gave much higher clonotype depth and reliability.

CDR1 is SGHTA and CDR2 is FQGNSA in the germline V gene. The CDR3 is made up of 13 amino acids. V was trimmed by 1 base and J by 0 bases, leaving 3 bases between them. Molecular barcoded adaptors covering alpha/delta and beta/gamma chains were used on around 370 ng RNA. TCRdb processed the reads anew with MiXCR; each CDR3 protein has one entry. In the table there are tens of thousands of distinct CDR3 sequences, approximately 12% of which are singletons. Sample: a population of CD138-negative cells sorted from bone marrow. This chain connects TRBV7-2 to TRBJ1-1; unclear D gene. The sequence derives from a donor aged 40 or older with multiple myeloma. CDR3 loop: CASSLVMNTEAFF. The CDR3 DNA sequence: TGTGCCAGCAGCTTAGTAATGAACACTGAAGCTTTCTTT. The full variable domain, its missing parts supplied by reference TRBV7-2 and TRBJ1-1, is GAGVSQSPSNKVTEKGKDVELRCDPISGHTALYWYRQSLGQGLEFLIYFQGNSAPDKSGLPSDRFSAERTGGSVSTLTIQRTQQEDSAVYLCASSLVMNTEAFFGQGTRLTVV.